Here is one TCR beta chain with its context. This sample is part of a study of blood T cell repertoires in COVID-19. About the research overall: Nucleic acid was either cDNA or gDNA, and it came from T cells, B-cell-depleted T cells, or PBMCs.

With 5 bases removed from V and 4 bases from J, the gap between germline ends came to 10 bases. Germline V lookup: CDR1 SGHTA, CDR2 FQGTGA. This CDR3 region has 13 residues. The repertoire was sequenced with immunoSEQ multiplex PCR; TCRdb's copy has only in-frame clones and lacks some. The table lists 130,000 to 150,000 clones, 75% to 90% of them singletons. This clonotype originated in a woman aged 55-69 years with active COVID-19. The source material was peripheral blood. The rearrangement uses TRBV7-3 and TRBJ2-3; a weak D match, TRBD2 (5 bases). In DNA, the CDR3 is TGTGCCAGCAGCCAAGGAGGCCCAGATACGCAGTATTTT. Encoded protein: CASSQGGPDTQYF. Variable domain in full (rest from reference TRBV7-3 and TRBJ2-3): GAGVSQTPSNKVTEKGKYVELRCDPISGHTALYWYRQSLGQGPEFLIYFQGTGAADDSGLPNDRFFAVRPEGSVSTLKIQRTERGDSAVYLCASSQGGPDTQYFGPGTRLTVL.